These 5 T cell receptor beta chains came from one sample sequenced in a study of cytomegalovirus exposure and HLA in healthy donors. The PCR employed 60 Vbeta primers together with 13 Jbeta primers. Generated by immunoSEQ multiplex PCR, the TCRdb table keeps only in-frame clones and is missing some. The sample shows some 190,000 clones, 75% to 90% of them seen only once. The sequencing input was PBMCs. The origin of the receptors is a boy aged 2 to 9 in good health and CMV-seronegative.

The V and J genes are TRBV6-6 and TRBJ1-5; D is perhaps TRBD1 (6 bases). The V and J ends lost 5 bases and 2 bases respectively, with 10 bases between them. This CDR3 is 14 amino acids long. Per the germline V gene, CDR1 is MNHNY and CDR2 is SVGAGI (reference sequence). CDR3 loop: CASSHNRGNQPQHF. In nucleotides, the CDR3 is TGTGCCAGCAGTCACAACAGGGGCAATCAGCCCCAGCATTTT.

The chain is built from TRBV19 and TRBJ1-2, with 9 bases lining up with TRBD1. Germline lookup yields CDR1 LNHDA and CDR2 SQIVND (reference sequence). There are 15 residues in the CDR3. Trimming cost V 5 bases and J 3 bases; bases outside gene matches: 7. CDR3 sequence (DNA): TGTGCCAGTAGTGGATACAGGGGGCAGGACTATGGCTACACCTTC. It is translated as CASSGYRGQDYGYTF.

The CDR3 region has the DNA TGTGCCAGCAGCTCGGGACTGAGCAATCAGCCCCAGCATTTT. Protein product: CASSSGLSNQPQHF. The chain combines TRBV7-9 with TRBJ1-5, with D tentatively TRBD1 (5 bases). V lost 4 bases to trimming and J lost 1 base, with 8 bases between them. The germline V gene encodes CDR1 SEHNR and CDR2 FQNEAQ (reference sequence). The CDR3 is 14 residues long.

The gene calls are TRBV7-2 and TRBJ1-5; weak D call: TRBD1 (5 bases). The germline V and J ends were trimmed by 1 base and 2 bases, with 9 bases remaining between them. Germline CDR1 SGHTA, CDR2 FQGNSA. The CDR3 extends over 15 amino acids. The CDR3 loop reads CASSLDGGGNQPQHF. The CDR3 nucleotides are TGTGCCAGCAGCTTAGATGGAGGGGGCAATCAGCCCCAGCATTTT.

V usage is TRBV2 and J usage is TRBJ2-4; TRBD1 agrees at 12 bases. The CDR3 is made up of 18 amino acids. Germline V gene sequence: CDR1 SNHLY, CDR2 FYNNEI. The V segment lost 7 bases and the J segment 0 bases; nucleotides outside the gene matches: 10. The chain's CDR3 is CASTLGQGAVGAKNIQYF. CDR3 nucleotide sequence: TGTGCCAGCACTCTGGGACAGGGGGCTGTCGGAGCCAAAAACATTCAGTACTTC.